What follows are 21 T cell receptor beta chains derived from one specimen sequenced in a study of graft-versus-host responses after intestinal transplantation. Measured with immunoSEQ multiplex PCR; TCRdb has only the in-frame clones, and not every one. This table holds over 950 clones, about 83% found once. The sample was PBMCs, taken 7 days after intestinal transplantation. Receptors were obtained from a human patient who received an intestinal transplant, so some T cells may come from the graft donor.

The chain joins TRBV28 to TRBJ2-1; D possibly uses TRBD1 or TRBD2 (6 bases each). There are 14 residues in the CDR3. Trimming removed 6 bases at V and 2 bases at J, with 11 bases between. From germline, CDR1 is MDHEN and CDR2 SYDVKM. The CDR3 coding sequence is TGTGCCAGCAGCGCGGGACAAACCTACAATGAGCAGTTCTTC. It codes for CASSAGQTYNEQFF. Variable domain in full (rest from reference TRBV28 and TRBJ2-1): DVKVTQSSRYLVKRTGEKVFLECVQDMDHENMFWYRQDPGLGLRLIYFSYDVKMKEKGDIPEGYSVSREKKERFSLILESASTNQTSMYLCASSAGQTYNEQFFGPGTRLTVL.

The chain is built from TRBV5-4 and TRBJ1-4; D gene uncertain. Trimming removed 2 bases at V and 8 bases at J, with 13 bases between. Per germline, CDR1 SGHNT and CDR2 YYREEE (reference sequence). This CDR3 region has 14 residues. CDR3 loop: CASSFTPRNEKLFF. CDR3 DNA: TGTGCCAGCAGCTTCACCCCGAGAAACGAAAAACTGTTTTTT.

This clone was recorded once. The chain carries TRBV11-2 and TRBJ1-2; 12 positions agree with TRBD1. The germline gives CDR1 SGHAT, CDR2 FQNNGV. This CDR3 is built from 15 residues. V shed 4 bases, J shed 5 bases, and the junction held 5 bases outside the gene matches. CDR3 sequence (DNA): TGTGCCAGCAGCTCCCCGGGACAGGGGGCATATGGCTACACCTTC. This codes for CASSSPGQGAYGYTF. The variable domain in full, completed from reference TRBV11-2 and TRBJ1-2, reads EAGVAQSPRYKIIEKRQSVAFWCNPISGHATLYWYQQILGQGPKLLIQFQNNGVVDDSQLPKDRFSAERLKGVDSTLKIQPAKLEDSAVYLCASSSPGQGAYGYTFGSGTRLTVV.

This clone was detected once. The chain carries TRBV30 and TRBJ1-2; no reliable D call. The germline CDR1 and CDR2 sequences are GTSNPN and SVGIG (reference sequence). Trimming stripped 3 bases from V and 4 bases from J, with 12 bases between. The CDR3 is 13 amino acids. The CDR3 region is CAWSGGGGYGYTF. Written as DNA, the CDR3 is TGTGCCTGGAGCGGCGGTGGAGGCTATGGCTACACCTTC. Looking up the rest from reference TRBV30 and TRBJ1-2 gives the full variable domain: SQTIHQWPATLVQPVGSPLSLECTVEGTSNPNLYWYRQAAGRGLQLLFYSVGIGQISSEVPQNLSASRPQDRQFILSSKKLLLSDSGFYLCAWSGGGGYGYTFGSGTRLTVV.

The chain employs TRBV23-1 and TRBJ2-7; D call uncertain. TRBV23-1 qualifies as an ORF whose function is uncertain. Trimming took off 0 bases at V and 9 bases at J, with 9 bases between the two ends. The CDR3 is 12 amino acids. CDR3: CASSQSPVAQYF. In nucleotides, the CDR3 is TGCGCCAGCAGTCAATCCCCCGTGGCGCAGTACTTC.

The rearrangement links TRBV29-1 to TRBJ1-1; TRBD1 agrees at 7 bases. J was trimmed by 1 base and V by 4 bases; bases with no gene match: 6. The CDR3 contains 14 residues. Germline values: CDR1 SQVTM, CDR2 ANQGSEA. The CDR3 protein is CSVGETGRNTEAFF. As DNA, the CDR3 is TGCAGCGTTGGGGAGACAGGGAGGAACACTGAAGCTTTCTTT.

The chain combines TRBV4-2 with TRBJ2-3; 10 bases are shared with TRBD2. The CDR3 loop spans 15 amino acids. Germline V lookup: CDR1 LGHNA, CDR2 YNFKEQ. The V segment lost 0 bases and the J segment 5 bases; nucleotides outside the gene matches: 2. CDR3 region: CASSQELAGVDTQYF. DNA for the CDR3: TGTGCCAGCAGCCAAGAGCTAGCGGGGGTAGATACGCAGTATTTT.

The gene calls are TRBV5-6 and TRBJ1-3; 7 nucleotides align to TRBD1. CDR1 is SGHDT, CDR2 YYEEEE, per germline. The CDR3 consists of 14 residues. The V gene end was trimmed by 1 base and the J gene end by 2 bases; junction bases not matched to a gene: 0. Here the CDR3 DNA reads TGTGCCAGCAGCTTGACAGGGGCTGGAAACACCATATATTTT. It codes for CASSLTGAGNTIYF.

As concerns this clone: Mismatch with germline at one junction end may stem from a read error. In the same sample, other DNA sequences code for this CDR3. This chain uses TRBV5-1 with TRBJ1-1, with a tentative D call TRBD1 (6 bases). Germline V gene lookup returns CDR1 SGHRS and CDR2 YFSETQ. The CDR3 has 14 amino acids. DNA of the CDR3: TGCGCCAGCAGCTTTAATCCCGGGGACACTGAAGCATTCTTT. Translating it yields CASSFNPGDTEAFF.

The V gene is TRBV9, the J gene TRBJ2-1; D not certain. The CDR3 length is 12 residues. Germline values: CDR1 SGDLS, CDR2 YYNGEE. V was trimmed by 0 bases and J by 7 bases, leaving 5 bases between them. This chain's CDR3 is CASSVERNEQFF. DNA for the CDR3: TGTGCCAGCAGCGTAGAAAGAAATGAGCAGTTCTTC. Complete variable domain (other parts from reference TRBV9 and TRBJ2-1): DSGVTQTPKHLITATGQRVTLRCSPRSGDLSVYWYQQSLDQGLQFLIQYYNGEERAKGNILERFSAQQFPDLHSELNLSSLELGDSALYFCASSVERNEQFFGPGTRLTVL.

This chain connects TRBV28 to TRBJ2-3; 11 bases match TRBD2. Germline CDR1 reads MDHEN; CDR2 reads SYDVKM. Trimming cost V 2 bases and J 3 bases; bases outside gene matches: 1. The CDR3 sequence is 15 residues long. The CDR3 DNA reads as TGTGCCAGCAGTTTAACTAGCGGGAGTACAGATACGCAGTATTTT. This translates into CASSLTSGSTDTQYF.

This clone was seen a single time. The chain uses TRBV19 and TRBJ2-3; D is unclear. V gave up 0 bases and J gave up 0 bases, with 16 bases separating them. The germline CDR1 and CDR2 sequences are LNHDA and SQIVND (reference sequence). The CDR3 is made up of 18 amino acids. The CDR3 spells CASSIDRWTASSTDTQYF. The CDR3 region has the DNA TGTGCCAGTAGTATAGATCGGTGGACGGCTTCTAGCACAGATACGCAGTATTTT. Filled out from reference TRBV19 and TRBJ2-3, the complete variable domain reads DGGITQSPKYLFRKEGQNVTLSCEQNLNHDAMYWYRQDPGQGLRLIYYSQIVNDFQKGDIAEGYSVSREKKESFPLTVTSAQKNPTAFYLCASSIDRWTASSTDTQYFGPGTRLTVL.

This chain uses TRBV4-1 with TRBJ2-5, with 8 nucleotides matching TRBD1. Losses at the gene ends were 1 base for V and 4 bases for J; bases not matched to a gene: 11. Germline V gives CDR1 MGHRA, CDR2 YSYEKL. CDR3 length equals 17 residues. The CDR3 protein is CASSQGLRQGIRETQYF. The CDR3 nucleotides read TGCGCCAGCAGCCAAGGTTTACGACAGGGGATTAGAGAGACCCAGTACTTC.

The chain recombines TRBV28 with TRBJ1-2, with TRBD1 as a possible D gene (6 bases). This CDR3 contains 15 residues. Between the trimmed V and J ends, which lost 7 bases and 0 bases, there was a span of 15 bases. The germline gives CDR1 MDHEN, CDR2 SYDVKM. The CDR3 here is CASNAYRESNYGYTF. CDR3 DNA sequence: TGTGCCAGCAACGCTTACAGGGAGTCTAACTATGGCTACACCTTC.

V is TRBV10-3 and J is TRBJ2-7, with 7 bases aligning to TRBD2. The V gene's germline CDR1 is ENHRY and CDR2 SYGVKD. The J segment lost 3 bases and the V segment lost 0 bases, leaving 8 bases of the junction unmatched. The CDR3 sequence is 16 residues long. In DNA, the CDR3 is TGTGCCATCAGTGAGTCCTGGCTAGCGGCCCTCTACGAGCAGTACTTC. Translating gives CAISESWLAALYEQYF.

The chain employs TRBV12-5 and TRBJ2-7, with a tentative D call TRBD1 (5 bases). Trimming shortened V by 6 bases and J by 3 bases, and 12 bases separated the two germline ends. The germline V gene encodes CDR1 LGHNT and CDR2 FRNRAP. This CDR3 comprises 13 residues. The CDR3 reads CASGPGQDYEQYF. Written as DNA, the CDR3 is TGTGCTAGTGGGCCAGGGCAGGACTACGAGCAGTACTTC.

This chain joins TRBV6-1 and TRBJ2-5, with D possibly being TRBD1 or TRBD2 (5 bases each). The CDR3 sequence is 14 residues long. V was clipped by 8 bases and J by 2 bases, with 15 bases between them. Germline V lookup: CDR1 MNHNS, CDR2 SASEGT. The CDR3: CASLGTVLQETQYF. The CDR3 DNA is TGTGCCAGCCTTGGGACGGTCCTTCAAGAGACCCAGTACTTC.

This chain connects TRBV27 to TRBJ2-5; perhaps TRBD2 as D (5 bases). CDR1 and CDR2 (germline): MNHEY, SMNVEV (reference sequence). CDR3 length: 13 amino acids. V gave up 0 bases and J gave up 4 bases, with 6 bases separating them. The CDR3 reads CASSLSRGETQYF. The CDR3, as DNA: TGTGCCAGCAGTTTATCTCGGGGAGAGACCCAGTACTTC.

The V call is TRBV19, the J call TRBJ2-5; no clear D gene. V dropped 4 bases and J dropped 1 base, with 7 bases sitting between them. The CDR3 contains 13 residues. CDR1 is LNHDA and CDR2 is SQIVND in the germline V gene (reference sequence). The CDR3 protein is CASSSPPQETQYF. Written as DNA, the CDR3 is TGTGCCAGTAGTAGCCCCCCCCAAGAGACCCAGTACTTC.

In the case of this clone: Mismatch with germline at one junction end may stem from a read error. Additional DNA sequences in this sample encode the identical CDR3. The J gene is TRBJ2-1, the V gene TRBV11-1; TRBD2 is a possible D gene (7 bases). CDR1 is SGHAT and CDR2 is FQDESV in the germline V gene (reference sequence). The CDR3 runs 17 residues. The CDR3 loop reads CASSLASWEGGNNEQFF. The CDR3, as DNA: TGCGCCAGCAGCTTAGCGAGTTGGGAGGGGGGGAACAATGAGCAGTTCTTC.

This rearrangement joins TRBV5-6 to TRBJ2-7; D uncertain. The CDR3 has 15 residues. V shed 0 bases and J shed 1 base, with 11 bases lying between them. Germline V gene sequence: CDR1 SGHDT, CDR2 YYEEEE. For the CDR3, the DNA is TGTGCCAGCAGCTTGGGCAGCCCCATTTCCTACGAGCAGTACTTC. It specifies CASSLGSPISYEQYF.